This paragraph covers one TCR beta chain sequence. Its antigen has not been determined. The sample holds no much larger clone one base away, and base qualities are not on file. This specimen belongs to a study of T-cell memory formation after mild COVID-19 (dated by TCRdb to the early 2020s). Study-wide context: TCR sequence clusters from the two donors were largely donor specific. In a couple of donors, T-cell clones that expanded and contracted after mild COVID-19 were followed by sequencing TCRalpha and TCRbeta repertoires longitudinally. The cohort was made up of two young adult volunteers, one female and one male, who were previously healthy.

Ficoll-Paque density gradient centrifugation was used to isolate PBMCs. From the cysteine through the phenylalanine, the CDR3 covers 13 amino acids. The DNA shown is the 39-base CDR3, in frame from base 1. Germline trimming: 5 bases from V, 9 bases from J; junction bases outside gene matches: 6. From a lookup of the germline V gene (reference sequence), CDR1 and CDR2 are PRHDT and FYEKMQ. The sequencer was an Illumina NovaSeq 6000. Using 5'RACE with constant-segment primers, TCRalpha and TCRbeta cDNA libraries were constructed, with sample barcodes and unique molecular identifiers added in the process. Trizol reagent was used to extract RNA from every sample. The libraries were amplified in two PCR steps, and the second step added a second sample barcode and Illumina TruSeq adapters. Sequencing of libraries was performed on an Illumina NovaSeq with 2 x 150 bp paired-end reads. Regarding the original processing steps: With migec v1.2.7, reads were demultiplexed and then collapsed into UMI-guided consensus sequences. With mixcr v2.1.11, UMI consensuses were aligned to TRA and TRB V and J templates and assembled into clonotypes. A clonotype was counted as expanded or contracted only if both edgeR and NoisET called the change significant, with noise models trained on biological replicates. For edgeR calls, the cutoffs were a false discovery rate-adjusted p below 0.01 and a log2 fold-change threshold of 1. As an exploratory analysis of dynamics, max-normalized trajectories of the 1000 most abundant clonotypes were examined by PCA with hierarchical clustering. Separately sequenced CD4+ and CD8+ repertoires were used to assign a CD4 or CD8 phenotype to each responding clone. TCRdb applied fastp at Q25 and MiXCR to the public reads, then kept only in-frame beta chains. Identical CDR3 proteins give one entry, which carries the most common genes and DNA. TCRdb, rather than the study authors, made the V and J calls. This sample is represented by more than 75,000 distinct CDR3 sequences; nearly 25% of them were singletons. The ten largest clones represent under 45% of the sample.

Beyond this particular receptor, the publication reports: Contracting CD4+ clones appeared mostly in the CM and EM memory subsets, whereas CD8+ clones were enriched in EMRA. Balanced CD4/CD8 phenotypes were observed for clones contracting from day 15 to 85, whereas a bias towards CD4+ was observed for a second wave of clones expanding from day 15 to 37. Some responding clones were detected in pre-infection memory, which suggested that pre-existing cross-reactive memory T cells had joined the SARS-CoV-2 response. Only two mild cases were covered by the study, and larger cohorts that include severe cases with pre-infection samples were considered necessary. Whether the second-wave clones peaking on day 37 were SARS-CoV-2 specific was not confirmed.

This clonotype was sampled from a man younger than 30 who had mild COVID-19 (a few samples of this study predate the infection). The sample titles of this study are shuffled in the database, so cell type and time point are left out; the donor was told from shared clones. Sequencing input: PBMCs or a T cell subset sorted from them (not recorded which). The receptor chain draws on TRBV13 and TRBJ2-7; a stretch of 11 junction bases matches TRBD1. CDR3 protein: CASSLDRGRGQYF. The DNA is as follows: TGTGCCAGCAGCCTGGACAGGGGGCGGGGGCAGTACTTC.